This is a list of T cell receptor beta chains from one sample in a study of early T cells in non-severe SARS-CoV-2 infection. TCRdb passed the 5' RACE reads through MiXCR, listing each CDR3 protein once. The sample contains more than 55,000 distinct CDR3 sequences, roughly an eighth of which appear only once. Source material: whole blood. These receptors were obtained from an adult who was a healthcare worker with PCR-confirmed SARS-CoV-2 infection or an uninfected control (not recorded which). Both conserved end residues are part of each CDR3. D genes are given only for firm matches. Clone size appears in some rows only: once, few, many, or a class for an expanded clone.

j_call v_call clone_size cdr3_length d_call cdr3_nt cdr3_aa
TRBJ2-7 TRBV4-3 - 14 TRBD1 TGCGCCAGCAGCCAATGGGACAGGGAGTACGAGCAGTACTTC CASSQWDREYEQYF
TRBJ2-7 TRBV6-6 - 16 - TGTGCCAGACAAATACCCACGAGGGACACAGGATACGAGCAGTACTTC CARQIPTRDTGYEQYF
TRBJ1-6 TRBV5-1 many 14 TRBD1 TGCGCCAGCAGTTCCGGACAGGGGGACTCACCCCTCCACTTT CASSSGQGDSPLHF
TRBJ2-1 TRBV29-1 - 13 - TGCAGCGTTGATCCTCATGATGGGGCCACCGAGTTCTTC CSVDPHDGATEFF
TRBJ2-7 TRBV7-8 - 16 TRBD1 TGTGCCAGCAGCAAAGCGGGACAGGGGCCCACCTACGAGCAGTACTTC CASSKAGQGPTYEQYF
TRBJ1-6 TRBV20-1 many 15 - TGCAGTGCTAGAGATAGCGGAGGGTATAATTCACCCCTCCACTTT CSARDSGGYNSPLHF
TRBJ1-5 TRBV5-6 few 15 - TGTGCCAGCAGCACTGGGGCCTATAGCAATCAGCCCCAGCATTTT CASSTGAYSNQPQHF
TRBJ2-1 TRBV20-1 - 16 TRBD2 TGCAGTGCTACTTCCCGGACTAGCGGGTCCTACAATGAGCAGTTCTTC CSATSRTSGSYNEQFF
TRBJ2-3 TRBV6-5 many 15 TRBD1 TGTGCCAGCAGTTACGGTCAGGGGGCCGCAGATACGCAGTATTTT CASSYGQGAADTQYF
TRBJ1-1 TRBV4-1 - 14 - TGCGCCAGCAACCAAGTTGGCAGGAACACTGAAGCTTTCTTT CASNQVGRNTEAFF
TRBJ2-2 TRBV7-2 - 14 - TGTGCCAGCAGCTTAGTACGGGGCACCGGGGAGCTGTTTTTT CASSLVRGTGELFF
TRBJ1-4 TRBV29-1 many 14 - TGCAGCGTGGCGGGGTCCTACAGGGATGAAAAACTGTTTTTT CSVAGSYRDEKLFF
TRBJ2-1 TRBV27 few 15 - TGTGCCAGCAGTTTATCGGTCAAGGGATGGAGTGAGCAGTTCTTC CASSLSVKGWSEQFF
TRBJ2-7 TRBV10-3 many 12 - TGTGCCATCAGTGGATCCAGTTACGAGCAGTACTTC CAISGSSYEQYF
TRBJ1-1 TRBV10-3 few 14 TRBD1 TGTGCCACCTCTGGACAGGGGGGCGACACTGAAGCTTTCTTT CATSGQGGDTEAFF
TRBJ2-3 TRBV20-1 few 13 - TGCAGTGCTAGTTATGGAGGGACAGATACGCAGTATTTT CSASYGGTDTQYF
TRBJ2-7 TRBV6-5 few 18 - TGTGCCAGCAGTTACTCGATGGCCGGGACTGTTAGCTCCTACGAGCAGTACTTC CASSYSMAGTVSSYEQYF
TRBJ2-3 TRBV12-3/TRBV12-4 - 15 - TGTGCCAGCAGTCCCTCCACGTGGGGCACAGATACGCAGTATTTT CASSPSTWGTDTQYF
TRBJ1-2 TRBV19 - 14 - TGTGCCAGTAGTATTCGCACCGAAGGCTATGGCTACACCTTC CASSIRTEGYGYTF
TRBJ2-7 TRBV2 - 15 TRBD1 TGTGCCAGCAGAGAGACAGGGGGCGCGGTGAACGAGCAGTACTTC CASRETGGAVNEQYF
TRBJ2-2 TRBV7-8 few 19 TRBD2 TGTGCCAGCAGCTGGGCGGGACTAGCGGGGGCCGCGAACACCGGGGAGCTGTTTTTT CASSWAGLAGAANTGELFF
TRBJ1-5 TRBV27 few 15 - TGTGCCAGCAGCACCCTTGGGGCAAGCAATCAGCCCCAGCATTTT CASSTLGASNQPQHF
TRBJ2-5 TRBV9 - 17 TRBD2 TGTGCCAGCAGCGTAGCCGCTAGCGGGGGATACCAAGAGACCCAGTACTTC CASSVAASGGYQETQYF
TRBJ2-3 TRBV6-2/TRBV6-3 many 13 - TGTGCCAGCAGTTACGACTCAACAGATACGCAGTATTTT CASSYDSTDTQYF
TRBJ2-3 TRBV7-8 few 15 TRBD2 TGTGCCAGCAGCTTTGAGCGGGGGATCGGAGATACGCAGTATTTT CASSFERGIGDTQYF
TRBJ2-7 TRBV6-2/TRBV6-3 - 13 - TGTGCCAGCAGTCTACACAGGAACTACGAGCAGTACTTC CASSLHRNYEQYF
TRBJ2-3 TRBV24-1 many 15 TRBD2 TGTGCCACCAGTGATGGTAGCGGGGGAACAGATACGCAGTATTTT CATSDGSGGTDTQYF
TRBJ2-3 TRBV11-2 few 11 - TGTGCCAGCAGCATCACAGATACGCAGTATTTT CASSITDTQYF
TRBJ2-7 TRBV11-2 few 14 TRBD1 TGTGCCAGCAGCCCGGGGACAGGGTACTACGAGCAGTACTTC CASSPGTGYYEQYF
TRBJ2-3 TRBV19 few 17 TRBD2 TGTGCCAGTTCCCCCGTAGCGGGGGTATGGTCTGTGAATACGCAGTATTTT CASSPVAGVWSVNTQYF
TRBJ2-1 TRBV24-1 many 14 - TGTGCCACCAGCCACAGTGGGGCGAGGAATGAGCAGTTCTTC CATSHSGARNEQFF
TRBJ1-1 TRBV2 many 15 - TGTGCCAGCAGTGAAAAGTCAGCCCTTCCAGCTGAAGCTTTCTTT CASSEKSALPAEAFF
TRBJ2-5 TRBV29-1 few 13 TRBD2 TGCAGCGTAGGACTAGCGGGGAAAGAGACCCAGTACTTC CSVGLAGKETQYF
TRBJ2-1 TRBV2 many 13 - TGTGCCAGCAGACTATCCTCCTACAATGAGCAGTTCTTC CASRLSSYNEQFF
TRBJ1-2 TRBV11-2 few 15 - TGTGCCAGCAGCTTACAGAGCGGGGCTAACTATGGCTACACCTTC CASSLQSGANYGYTF
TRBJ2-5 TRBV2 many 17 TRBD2 TGTGCCAGCAGTGAAGTGGTTGGTAGCGGGGAACAAGAGACCCAGTACTTC CASSEVVGSGEQETQYF
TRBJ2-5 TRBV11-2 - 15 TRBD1 TGTGCCAGCAGCTACAGGGGGACAGGGGATGAGACCCAGTACTTC CASSYRGTGDETQYF
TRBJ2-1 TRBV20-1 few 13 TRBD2 TGCAGTGCTAGACTAGCGGGCGTTAGTGAGCAGTTCTTC CSARLAGVSEQFF
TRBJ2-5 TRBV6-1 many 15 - TGTGCCAGCAGTGAAGCGTCGGGGGCCCAAGAGACCCAGTACTTC CASSEASGAQETQYF
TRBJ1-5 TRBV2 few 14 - TGTGCCAGCAGTGATGGGGGGCCAGGACAGCCCCAGCATTTT CASSDGGPGQPQHF
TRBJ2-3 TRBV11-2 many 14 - TGTGCCAGCAGCTTAGACTCGTACACAGATACGCAGTATTTT CASSLDSYTDTQYF
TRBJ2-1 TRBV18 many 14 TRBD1 TGTGCCAGCTCACTGGGGACAGGTCGGAATGAGCAGTTCTTC CASSLGTGRNEQFF
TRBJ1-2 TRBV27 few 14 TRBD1 TGTGCCAGCAGTTTAACCGGGACAGGCCGTGGCTACACCTTC CASSLTGTGRGYTF
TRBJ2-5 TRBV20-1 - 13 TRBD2 TGCAGTGCTAGTGGGGGGGGACAAGAGACCCAGTACTTC CSASGGGQETQYF
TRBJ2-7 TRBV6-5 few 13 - TGTGCCAGCAGTTACGGCAGGGCCCCCGAGCAGTACTTC CASSYGRAPEQYF
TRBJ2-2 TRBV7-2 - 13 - TGTGCCAGCAGCTTGTACAACACCGGGGAGCTGTTTTTT CASSLYNTGELFF
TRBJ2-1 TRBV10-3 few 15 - TGTGCCATCAGTGAGTCGAGGGCCGTCTACAATGAGCAGTTCTTC CAISESRAVYNEQFF
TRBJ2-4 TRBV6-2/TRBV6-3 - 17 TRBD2 TGTGCCAGCAGTCTCGCTGGGACTAGCGGAGCCAAAAACATTCAGTACTTC CASSLAGTSGAKNIQYF